Given below is one TCR beta chain in context. Losses at the gene ends were 7 bases for V and 3 bases for J; bases not matched to a gene: 8. The CDR3 has 15 residues. Germline V gives CDR1 SNHLY, CDR2 FYNNEI. These data originate in a study of blood T cell repertoires in COVID-19. Study summary: Both acute and convalescent COVID-19 samples were obtained from the United States, Italy and Spain. PBMCs, B-cell-depleted T cells, or T cells provided the cDNA or gDNA that made up the material.

Per the authors' pipeline: Amplification of reference gene primers provided the estimated nucleated cell counts. Clones were read by immunoSEQ multiplex PCR, and TCRdb kept only the in-frame ones, dropping some. V and J calls and clone size are those listed in that table; D and trimming were worked out from the DNA. The sample lists some 60,000 clones, roughly 92% seen once, with 5.5% to 6% in the top ten. The V gene is TRBV2, the J gene TRBJ2-7; 11 nucleotides line up with TRBD2. The receptor was isolated from a human donor in a cohort sampled during active COVID-19. Sequenced material: peripheral blood. CDR3 coding DNA: TGTGCCAGCATCCGGGGGACTAGCGGACGCTACGAGCAGTACTTC. The encoded protein is CASIRGTSGRYEQYF.